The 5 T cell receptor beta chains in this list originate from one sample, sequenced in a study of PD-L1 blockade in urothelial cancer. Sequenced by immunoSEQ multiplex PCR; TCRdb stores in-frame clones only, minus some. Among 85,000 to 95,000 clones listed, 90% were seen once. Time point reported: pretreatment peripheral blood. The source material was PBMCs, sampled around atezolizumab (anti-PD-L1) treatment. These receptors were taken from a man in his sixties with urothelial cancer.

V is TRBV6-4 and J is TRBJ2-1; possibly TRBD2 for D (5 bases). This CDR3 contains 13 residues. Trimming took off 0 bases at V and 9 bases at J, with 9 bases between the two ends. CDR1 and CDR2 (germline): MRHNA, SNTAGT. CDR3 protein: CASSDSEAGEQFF. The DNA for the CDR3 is TGTGCCAGCAGTGACTCCGAGGCGGGTGAGCAGTTCTTC.

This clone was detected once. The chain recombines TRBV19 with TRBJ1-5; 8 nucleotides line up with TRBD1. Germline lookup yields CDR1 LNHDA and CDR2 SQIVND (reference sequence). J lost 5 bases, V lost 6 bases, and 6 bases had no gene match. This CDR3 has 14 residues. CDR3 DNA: TGTGCCAGTAGACAAGACAGGGGCCATCAGCCCCAGCATTTT. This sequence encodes CASRQDRGHQPQHF.

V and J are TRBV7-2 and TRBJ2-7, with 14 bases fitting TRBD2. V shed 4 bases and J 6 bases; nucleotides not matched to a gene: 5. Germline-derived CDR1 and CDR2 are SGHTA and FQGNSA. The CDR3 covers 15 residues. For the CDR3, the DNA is TGTGCCAGCAGCTGGGCGACTAGCGGGAGGGGCGAGCAGTACTTC. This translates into CASSWATSGRGEQYF.

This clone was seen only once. CDR3 sequence (DNA): TGTGCCAGCAGCGTCGCCGGGACTAGCGTCTTTCGTGAGCAGTTCTTC. Translated: CASSVAGTSVFREQFF. The V gene is TRBV9, the J gene TRBJ2-1; 10 nucleotides match TRBD2. V dropped 2 bases and J dropped 9; count of bases not matched to a gene: 11. CDR1 SGDLS and CDR2 YYNGEE come from the germline V gene. The length of the CDR3 is 16 residues.

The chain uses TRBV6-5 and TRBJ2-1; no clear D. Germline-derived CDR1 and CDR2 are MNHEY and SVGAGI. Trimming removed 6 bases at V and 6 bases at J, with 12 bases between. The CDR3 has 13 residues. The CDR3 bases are TGTGCCAGCAGCCTCGCCGGTTCCAATGAGCAGTTCTTC. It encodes CASSLAGSNEQFF.